These 12 T cell receptor beta chains share one sample of origin, sequenced in a study of T-cell memory formation after mild COVID-19. Using its own MiXCR run on the 5' RACE reads, TCRdb lists one record per CDR3 protein. This sample has a few hundred thousand distinct CDR3 sequences; 16% occur once, and the top ten carry 20% to 25%. Sequenced material: PBMCs or a T cell subset sorted from them (not recorded which). These receptors were collected from a man aged 18 to 29 who had mild COVID-19 (a few samples of this study predate the infection). Cell type and time point are not known.

This clonotype showed up many times. The chain links TRBV24-1 to TRBJ2-3, with TRBD2 identical over 8 bases. The CDR3 has 15 residues. CDR1 and CDR2 (germline): KGHDR, SFDVKD. Germline trimming cut 4 bases from V and 5 bases from J; bases unmatched to any gene: 7. This CDR3 reads CATSDPGGVGDTQYF. CDR3 sequence (DNA): TGTGCCACCAGTGACCCCGGGGGGGTAGGAGATACGCAGTATTTT.

The sample holds a few counts of this clonotype. The rearrangement uses TRBV24-1 and TRBJ1-2, with 7 bases matching TRBD1. Unmatched junction bases numbered 7, after V lost 2 bases and J lost 8 bases. The V gene's germline CDR1 is KGHDR and CDR2 SFDVKD. The CDR3 has 14 residues. CDR3 nucleotides: TGTGCCACCAGTGATTGGGGACAGAGCGGGGGCTACACCTTC. Translating gives CATSDWGQSGGYTF.

There are a few counts of this clonotype. The chain recombines TRBV20-1 with TRBJ2-3; D is perhaps TRBD1 (6 bases). There are 14 residues in the CDR3. CDR1 and CDR2 (germline): DFQATT, SNEGSKA (reference sequence). The V gene lost 3 bases and the J gene lost 6 bases, with 16 bases spanning the gap. Here the CDR3 reads CSARPRTARDTQYF. The CDR3 nucleotides read TGCAGTGCTAGGCCACGGACAGCCCGCGATACGCAGTATTTT.

This clonotype has a count of ten or more. J is TRBJ1-3 and V is TRBV7-8; D is possibly TRBD1 (5 bases). This CDR3 has 17 amino acids. V lost 0 bases and J 3 bases, leaving 15 bases between the germline ends. CDR1 SGHVS and CDR2 FQNEAQ come from the germline V gene. The CDR3 nucleotides are TGTGCCAGCAGCTTAGCGCAGGGCGGGGGTGGTGGAAACACCATATATTTT. As protein: CASSLAQGGGGGNTIYF.

The V gene is TRBV20-1, the J gene TRBJ2-7, with TRBD1 identical over 7 bases. V lost 4 bases and J lost 4; bases outside the gene matches: 4. CDR3 length: 12 residues. Germline V lookup: CDR1 DFQATT, CDR2 SNEGSKA (reference sequence). CDR3 region: CSATPTGYEQYV. The DNA of the CDR3 is TGCAGTGCTACCCCGACAGGGTACGAGCAGTACGTC.

V is TRBV11-1 and J is TRBJ2-3, with D unclear. V dropped 5 bases and J dropped 0 bases, with 9 bases sitting between them. The CDR3 contains 14 residues. Germline loops: CDR1 SGHAT, CDR2 FQDESV (reference sequence). The CDR3 here is CASSKAPSTDTQYF. DNA for the CDR3: TGTGCCAGCAGCAAAGCCCCTAGCACAGATACGCAGTATTTT.

Concerning this clonotype: This sequence may be a read error, since a much larger clone differs from it by one base. J is TRBJ2-7 and V is TRBV3-1; D possibly corresponds to TRBD2 (6 bases). Germline V CDR1 and CDR2: LGHDT, YNNKEL (reference sequence). The V and J ends lost 3 bases and 3 bases respectively, with 18 bases between them. The CDR3 is 16 residues long. The CDR3 here is CASSQGPGVLRYEQYF. DNA for the CDR3: TGTGCCAGCAGCCAGGGACCGGGGGTCCTGCGCTACGAGCAGTACTTC.

The rearrangement uses TRBV6-5 and TRBJ2-3, with D unresolved. This CDR3 is built from 14 residues. Germline V gives CDR1 MNHEY, CDR2 SVGAGI. V shed 5 bases and J shed 2 bases, with 11 bases lying between them. CDR3 protein: CASSRSFFTDTQYF. Here the CDR3 DNA reads TGTGCCAGCAGTCGGTCCTTTTTCACAGATACGCAGTATTTT.

The chain carries TRBV7-9 and TRBJ2-3; D gene unclear. This CDR3 has 14 amino acids. Germline CDR1 and CDR2: SEHNR and FQNEAQ (reference sequence). With 7 bases removed from V and 0 bases from J, the gap between germline ends came to 11 bases. CDR3 residues: CASTLESSTDTQYF. For the CDR3, the DNA is TGTGCCAGCACCCTGGAATCTAGCACAGATACGCAGTATTTT.

This clonotype was observed a few times. The chain combines TRBV27 with TRBJ1-5; D might be TRBD1 (6 bases). The V gene's germline CDR1 is MNHEY and CDR2 SMNVEV (reference sequence). V was pared by 1 base and J by 7 bases, with 11 bases between. The CDR3 sequence is 14 residues long. Here the CDR3 DNA reads TGTGCCAGCAGTTTATTGGGGGGCGGGCAGCCCCAGCATTTT. This sequence encodes CASSLLGGGQPQHF.

This clonotype was seen a handful of times. This rearrangement joins TRBV7-2 to TRBJ2-5; D possibly uses TRBD1 or TRBD2 (5 bases each). The V end was cut by 5 bases, the J end by 5 bases, with 9 bases between. The length of the CDR3 is 12 residues. Looked up from germline, CDR1 is SGHTA and CDR2 is FQGNSA. The CDR3 region is CASSPWGETQYF. CDR3 bases: TGTGCCAGCAGCCCCTGGGGGGAGACCCAGTACTTC.

This clonotype was detected only a few times. The rearrangement joins TRBV5-1 to TRBJ2-2, with a possible D match to TRBD2 (5 bases). The CDR3 totals 16 residues. In germline, CDR1 is SGHRS, CDR2 YFSETQ. Trimming shortened V by 0 bases and J by 2 bases, and 11 bases separated the two germline ends. The CDR3 DNA reads as TGCGCCAGCAGCTTGGTGCTAGCAAGTAACACCGGGGAGCTGTTTTTT. Amino acid sequence: CASSLVLASNTGELFF.